This T cell receptor beta chain came from a study of metastatic and nonmetastatic thyroid tumors. Study conclusions and caveats: Significantly higher TCR beta diversity was reportedly seen in malignant thyroid tumors than benign nodules, in blood and tumor.

All patients reached thyroid surgery having received no treatment beforehand. This CDR3 region has 15 residues. CDR1 is SGHRS and CDR2 is YFSETQ in the germline V gene. Trimming left V 2 bases short and J 4 bases short, with 14 bases between. In the authors' methods: A distant-metastasis classifier for papillary thyroid cancer was built using CDR3 differences across clinicopathological groups. TCRdb re-analyzed the PCR reads through MiXCR. These V and J calls originate from TCRdb's pipeline instead of the authors' own analysis. The repertoire holds about 62,000 clones, approximately 4.1% seen once, with approximately 20% in the top ten. Comments on this clone: Its matching antigen is unknown.

The clonotype comes from a female donor with papillary thyroid cancer or a benign thyroid nodule (not recorded which). Some clones in this sample may be carry-over from other donors' samples. The sample consisted of blood. V usage is TRBV5-1 and J usage is TRBJ2-3; D is unresolved. CDR3 in amino acids: CASSFREGPADTQYF. CDR3 sequence (DNA): TGCGCCAGCAGCTTTAGGGAAGGTCCTGCAGATACGCAGTATTTT.